Sequencing of this T cell receptor beta chain was carried out in a study of T cell changes during pregnancy in multiple sclerosis. V was clipped by 1 base and J by 7 bases; unmatched bases: 0. This CDR3 contains 13 residues. The germline V gene encodes CDR1 SEHNR and CDR2 FQNEAQ (reference sequence). Sequenced by immunoSEQ multiplex PCR; TCRdb stores in-frame clones only, minus some. The table shows 35,000 to 50,000 clones, with roughly nine tenths occurring only once. The sequencing here drew on CD4+ T cells from peripheral blood mononuclear cells, taken in the second trimester of pregnancy. The chain joins TRBV7-9 to TRBJ2-1; 8 bases are a match to TRBD2. This TCR derives from a female donor with multiple sclerosis, enrolled in a pregnancy study. The CDR3 region has the DNA TGTGCCAGCAGCTTAGAGCGGGGGAATGAGCAGTTCTTC. Translating it yields CASSLERGNEQFF. Based on the CDR3 plus reference TRBV7-9 and TRBJ2-1, the full variable domain is DTGVSQNPRHKITKRGQNVTFRCDPISEHNRLYWYRQTLGQGPEFLTYFQNEAQLEKSRLLSDRFSAERPKGSFSTLEIQRTEQGDSAMYLCASSLERGNEQFFGPGTRLTVL.